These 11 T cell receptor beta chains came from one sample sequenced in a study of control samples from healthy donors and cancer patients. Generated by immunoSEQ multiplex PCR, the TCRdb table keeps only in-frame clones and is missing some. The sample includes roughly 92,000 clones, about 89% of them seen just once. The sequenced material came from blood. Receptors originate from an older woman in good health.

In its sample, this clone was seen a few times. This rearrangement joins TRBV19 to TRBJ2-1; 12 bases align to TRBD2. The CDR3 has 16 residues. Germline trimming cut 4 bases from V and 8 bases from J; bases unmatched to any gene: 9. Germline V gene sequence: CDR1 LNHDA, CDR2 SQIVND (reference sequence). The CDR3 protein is CASSTASGRAGYEQFF. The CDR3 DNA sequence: TGTGCCAGTAGTACCGCTAGCGGGAGGGCCGGGTATGAGCAGTTCTTC. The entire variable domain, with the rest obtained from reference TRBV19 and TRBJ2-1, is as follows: DGGITQSPKYLFRKEGQNVTLSCEQNLNHDAMYWYRQDPGQGLRLIYYSQIVNDFQKGDIAEGYSVSREKKESFPLTVTSAQKNPTAFYLCASSTASGRAGYEQFFGPGTRLTVL.

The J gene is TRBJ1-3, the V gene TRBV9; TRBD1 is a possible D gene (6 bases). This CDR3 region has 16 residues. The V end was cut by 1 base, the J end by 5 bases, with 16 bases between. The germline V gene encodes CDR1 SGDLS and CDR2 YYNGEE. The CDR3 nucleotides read TGTGCCAGCAGCGTATCAGGCGGGGACACCAGAAACACCATATATTTT. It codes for CASSVSGGDTRNTIYF.

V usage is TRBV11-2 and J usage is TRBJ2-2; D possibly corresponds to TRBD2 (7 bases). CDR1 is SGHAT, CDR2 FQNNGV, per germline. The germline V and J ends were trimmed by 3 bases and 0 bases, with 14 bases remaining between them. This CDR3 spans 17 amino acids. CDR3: CASSFPAGAANTGELFF. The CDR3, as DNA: TGTGCCAGCAGCTTCCCCGCGGGGGCCGCGAACACCGGGGAGCTGTTTTTT. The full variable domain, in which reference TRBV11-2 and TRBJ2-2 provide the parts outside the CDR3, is EAGVAQSPRYKIIEKRQSVAFWCNPISGHATLYWYQQILGQGPKLLIQFQNNGVVDDSQLPKDRFSAERLKGVDSTLKIQPAKLEDSAVYLCASSFPAGAANTGELFFGEGSRLTVL.

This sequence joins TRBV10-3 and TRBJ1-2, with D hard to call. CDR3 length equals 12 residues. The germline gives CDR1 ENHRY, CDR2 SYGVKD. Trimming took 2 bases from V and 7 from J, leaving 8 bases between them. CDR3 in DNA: TGTGCCATCAGTGAGAGGAATGGTGGCTACACCTTC. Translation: CAISERNGGYTF.

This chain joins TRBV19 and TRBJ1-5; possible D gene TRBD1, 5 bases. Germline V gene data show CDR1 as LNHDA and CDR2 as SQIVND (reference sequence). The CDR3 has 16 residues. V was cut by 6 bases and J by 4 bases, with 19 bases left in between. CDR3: CASSLLQGKDNQPQHF. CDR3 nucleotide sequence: TGTGCCAGTAGCCTACTTCAGGGTAAAGATAATCAGCCCCAGCATTTT.

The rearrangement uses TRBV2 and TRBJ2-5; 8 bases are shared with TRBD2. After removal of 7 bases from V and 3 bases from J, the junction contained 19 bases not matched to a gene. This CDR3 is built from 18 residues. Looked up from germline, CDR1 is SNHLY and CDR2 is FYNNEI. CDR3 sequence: CASTPDGVAGFREETQYF. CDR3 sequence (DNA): TGTGCCAGCACCCCAGACGGGGTAGCGGGGTTTCGCGAAGAGACCCAGTACTTC. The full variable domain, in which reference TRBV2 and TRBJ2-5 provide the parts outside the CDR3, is EPEVTQTPSHQVTQMGQEVILRCVPISNHLYFYWYRQILGQKVEFLVSFYNNEISEKSEIFDDQFSVERPDGSNFTLKIRSTKLEDSAMYFCASTPDGVAGFREETQYFGPGTRLLVL.

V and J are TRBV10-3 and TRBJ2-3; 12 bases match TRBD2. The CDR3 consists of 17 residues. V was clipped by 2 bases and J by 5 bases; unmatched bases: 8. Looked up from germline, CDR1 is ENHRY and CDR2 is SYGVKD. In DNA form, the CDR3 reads TGTGCCATCAGTGAGGGGGTGACTAGCGGGAGTGGAGATACGCAGTATTTT. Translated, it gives CAISEGVTSGSGDTQYF.

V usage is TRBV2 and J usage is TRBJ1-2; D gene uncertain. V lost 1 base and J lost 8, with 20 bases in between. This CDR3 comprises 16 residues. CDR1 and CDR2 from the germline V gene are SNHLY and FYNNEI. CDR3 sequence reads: CASSEGWRYRERGYTF. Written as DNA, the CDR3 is TGTGCCAGCAGTGAAGGGTGGAGGTATCGGGAGCGGGGCTACACCTTC.

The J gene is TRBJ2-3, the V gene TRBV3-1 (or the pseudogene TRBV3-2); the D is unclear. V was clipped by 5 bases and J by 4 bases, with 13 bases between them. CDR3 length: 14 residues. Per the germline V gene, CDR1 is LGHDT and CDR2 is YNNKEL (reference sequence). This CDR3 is CASSTGPPPDTQYF. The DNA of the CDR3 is TGTGCCAGCAGCACGGGTCCCCCTCCAGATACGCAGTATTTT.

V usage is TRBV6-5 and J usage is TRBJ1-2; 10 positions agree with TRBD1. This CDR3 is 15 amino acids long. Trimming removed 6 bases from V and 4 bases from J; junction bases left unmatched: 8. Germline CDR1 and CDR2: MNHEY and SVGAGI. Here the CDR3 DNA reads TGTGCCAGCAGAGAGGCGGGGACAGGGGCCTATGGCTACACCTTC. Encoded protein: CASREAGTGAYGYTF.

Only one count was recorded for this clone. The CDR3 reads CASSVAEGLGAFF. CDR3 nucleotides: TGTGCCAGCAGTGTGGCTGAGGGTTTGGGGGCTTTCTTT. The chain combines TRBV2 with TRBJ1-1; D unresolved. The length of the CDR3 is 13 residues. Germline CDR1 reads SNHLY; CDR2 reads FYNNEI. V lost 4 bases, J lost 11 bases, and 17 bases lay in between.